The clone carrying this TCR beta chain was detected only a few times. The antigen is undetermined. Only one heparinised blood draw was taken per donor, and its volume averaged about 120 mL. CDR1 is ENHRY and CDR2 is SYGVKD in the germline V gene. The CDR3 has 14 residues. Trimming took 10 bases from V and 1 from J; bases not matched to a gene: 2. This entry belongs to a study of beta chain features in type 1 diabetes. Every isolated RNA sample was fully reverse transcribed, so sequencing captured expressed TCRB transcripts. About 3.4 million reads per sample on average were obtained from naive, central memory and regulatory T cell samples. The data were produced by immunoSEQ multiplex PCR, yet TCRdb's version contains in-frame clones alone and is incomplete. Of some 700,000 clones in the sample, roughly 13% were seen once. Regarding the study as a whole: TCRB CDR3s were moderately but significantly shorter in Type 1 diabetes patients in all four CD4+ subsets. Unsettled here was the matter of whether HLA type influences TCRB rearrangement.

The clonotype was recovered from a man between 18 and 35 years old with type 1 diabetes. What was sequenced was naive CD4+ T cells from blood. The J gene is TRBJ2-5, the V gene TRBV10-3, with 14 positions matching TRBD2. CDR3 sequence: CATGLAGGQETQYF. The CDR3 nucleotides are TGTGCCACCGGACTAGCGGGGGGCCAAGAGACCCAGTACTTC.